The following is a TCR beta chain sequence with its context. The antigen is unknown. Trimming took 10 bases from V and 3 from J; bases not matched to a gene: 10. The CDR3 extends over 15 amino acids. Looked up from germline, CDR1 is SGHNT and CDR2 is YYREEE (reference sequence). The PCR was carried out with 60 Vbeta primers and 13 Jbeta primers. Sequencing was performed with immunoSEQ multiplex PCR; in TCRdb, only in-frame clones are kept and a portion is missing. The repertoire has 40,000 to 55,000 clones, 60% to 75% of them found once; the top ten carry over 8%. These data belong to a study of cytomegalovirus exposure and HLA in healthy donors. Study context: An earlier analysis identified 100 million to 130 million unique TCR beta sequences in 150 million to 200 million T cells. General study findings and limits: Most CMV-associated TCR beta chains were later found to appear HLA-restricted.

Sequenced: PBMCs. The chain is built from TRBV5-4 and TRBJ2-3; the match to TRBD2 covers 11 bases. The sequence derives from a woman aged 45-59 years in good health and CMV-seronegative. The CDR3 nucleotides are TGTGCCTGTCGCCCTAGCGGGGGGAGGACAGATACGCAGTATTTT. The encoded protein is CACRPSGGRTDTQYF.